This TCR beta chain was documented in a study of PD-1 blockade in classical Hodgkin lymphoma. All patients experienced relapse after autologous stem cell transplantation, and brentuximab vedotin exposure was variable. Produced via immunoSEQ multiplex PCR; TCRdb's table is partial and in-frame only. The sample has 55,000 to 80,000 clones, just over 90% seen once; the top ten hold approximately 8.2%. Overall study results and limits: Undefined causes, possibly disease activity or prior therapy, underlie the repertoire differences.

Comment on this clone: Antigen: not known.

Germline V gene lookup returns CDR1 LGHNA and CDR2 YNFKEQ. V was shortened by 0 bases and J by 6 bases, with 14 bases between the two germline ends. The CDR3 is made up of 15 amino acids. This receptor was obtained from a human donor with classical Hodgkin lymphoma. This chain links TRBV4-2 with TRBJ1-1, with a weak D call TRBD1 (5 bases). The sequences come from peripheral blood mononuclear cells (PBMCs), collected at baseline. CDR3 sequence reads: CASSQDPQGFAEAFF. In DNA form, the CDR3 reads TGTGCCAGCAGCCAAGATCCTCAGGGTTTTGCTGAAGCTTTCTTT.